This T cell receptor beta chain was sequenced for a study of T cells in Graves' hyperthyroidism and ophthalmopathy. Trimming removed 4 bases from V and 4 bases from J, with 13 bases in between. The germline V gene encodes CDR1 SGHTA and CDR2 FQGNSA. The CDR3 extends over 14 amino acids. RNA transcripts served as the template for amplifying TCR beta CDR3 regions. A first-round RT-PCR of the TCR CDR3 used the HTBI primer set. Each CDR3 protein is one row after TCRdb ran MiXCR on the multiplex PCR reads. The sample records 490,000 or so distinct CDR3 sequences, approximately 22% being singletons. The study included ophthalmopathy patients with Clinical Activity Score at least 3, NOSPECS grade at least 4 and duration under 3 months.

The material sequenced was blood. The receptor comes from a woman in her 70s with Graves' ophthalmopathy. The chain combines TRBV7-2 with TRBJ1-2; maybe TRBD1 (5 bases). This chain's CDR3 is CASSSPPGIYGYTF. CDR3 sequence (DNA): TGTGCCAGCAGCTCCCCCCCAGGGATCTATGGCTACACCTTC.